This is a list of T cell receptor beta chains from one sample in a study of shared clonotypes between healthy human individuals. Some clones are missing from TCRdb's copy, which holds only in-frame ones; the method was immunoSEQ multiplex PCR. Of 700,000 to 950,000 clones in the sample, 96% were seen once. Specimen: naive CD8+ T cells sorted from blood. These receptors were collected from a man aged 25-45 years in good health. The CDR3 runs from the conserved cysteine through the conserved F or W. D genes are given only for firm matches. For some rows the clone size is stated as once, few or many, or as a class when expanded; others skip it.

CDR3	DNA	D	V	J	size
CASSLFGEENEQFF	TGTGCCAGCAGCTTGTTCGGGGAAGAGAATGAGCAGTTCTTC	.	TRBV11-2	TRBJ2-1	.
CASSYFSGRDGYTF	TGTGCCAGCAGTTACTTTTCGGGCAGGGACGGCTACACCTTC	.	TRBV6-5	TRBJ1-2	.
CASSFSDSYEQYF	TGTGCCAGCAGTTTTTCCGACAGCTACGAGCAGTACTTC	.	TRBV13	TRBJ2-7	.
CASSFSRGGKPQHF	TGTGCCAGCAGCTTCTCCAGGGGGGGGAAACCCCAGCATTTT	TRBD1	TRBV5-6	TRBJ1-5	once
CASSSLTSGSSRYGQYF	TGTGCCAGCAGCTCGCTAACTAGCGGGAGCTCTCGGTACGGGCAGTACTTC	TRBD2	TRBV5-6	TRBJ2-7	.
CASSVSLEGSEQFF	TGTGCCAGCAGCGTTTCCTTAGAGGGTAGTGAGCAGTTCTTC	.	TRBV9	TRBJ2-1	once
CASSLKPSRGSEQFF	TGTGCCAGCAGCTTAAAACCATCGCGGGGCAGTGAGCAGTTCTTC	.	TRBV7-2	TRBJ2-1	.
CASSSGTVSRSTEAFF	TGTGCCAGCAGTTCCGGGACGGTATCCCGGAGCACTGAAGCTTTCTTT	.	TRBV28	TRBJ1-1	.
CASSISGTGRKPQHF	TGTGCCAGTAGTATATCGGGGACAGGGCGTAAGCCCCAGCATTTT	TRBD1	TRBV19	TRBJ1-5	.
CASSRQGINEQFF	TGTGCCAGCAGTAGACAGGGAATCAATGAGCAGTTCTTC	TRBD1	TRBV6-5	TRBJ2-1	.
CASSSGMGAKNIQYF	TGTGCCAGCAGTTCAGGGATGGGAGCCAAAAACATTCAGTACTTC	.	TRBV27	TRBJ2-4	.
CATGTGGATDTQYF	TGTGCCACCGGCACAGGGGGAGCCACAGATACGCAGTATTTT	TRBD1	TRBV10-3	TRBJ2-3	.
CASSSRRHNQPQHF	TGTGCCAGCAGCTCCCGACGGCACAATCAGCCCCAGCATTTT	.	TRBV7-8	TRBJ1-5	.
CASSIGGQGYEQYF	TGTGCCAGTAGTATTGGGGGACAGGGCTACGAGCAGTACTTC	TRBD1	TRBV19	TRBJ2-7	.
CAINDEGSGGLSSYEQYF	TGTGCCATCAACGACGAGGGGAGCGGGGGGCTTAGCTCCTACGAGCAGTACTTC	TRBD2	TRBV10-3	TRBJ2-7	.
CASRQLAGVGTGELFF	TGTGCCAGCAGACAACTAGCGGGAGTTGGGACCGGGGAGCTGTTTTTT	TRBD2	TRBV5-5	TRBJ2-2	.
CASSFSHKGSPYEQYF	TGCGCCAGCAGCTTTTCGCATAAGGGGTCCCCCTACGAGCAGTACTTC	.	TRBV5-1	TRBJ2-7	.
CASSPPPGSSYEQYF	TGTGCCAGCTCACCTCCCCCGGGATCTTCCTACGAGCAGTACTTC	.	TRBV18	TRBJ2-7	.
CSASGDTQYF	TGCAGTGCTAGCGGAGATACGCAGTATTTT	.	TRBV20-1	TRBJ2-3	.
CASSELANSNEQFF	TGCGCCAGCAGTGAACTAGCGAATTCAAATGAGCAGTTCTTC	TRBD2	TRBV10-2	TRBJ2-1	.
CASSLGTSGLSYNEQFF	TGTGCCAGCAGCTTAGGGACTAGCGGTCTCTCCTACAATGAGCAGTTCTTC	TRBD2	TRBV7-2	TRBJ2-1	.
CASSESDRVITYEQYF	TGCGCCAGCAGTGAGTCCGACAGGGTAATTACCTACGAGCAGTACTTC	TRBD1	TRBV10-2	TRBJ2-7	.
CASSSNSGSNTGELFF	TGCGCCAGCAGCAGCAATAGCGGGTCGAACACCGGGGAGCTGTTTTTT	TRBD2	TRBV5-1	TRBJ2-2	.
CASSPLAKGGSPPTGELFF	TGTGCCAGCTCACCCCTCGCGAAGGGCGGGAGTCCTCCCACCGGGGAGCTGTTTTTT	TRBD2	TRBV18	TRBJ2-2	.
CSVGGGSRLSYEQYF	TGCAGCGTCGGAGGGGGAAGCAGGCTGTCCTACGAGCAGTACTTC	.	TRBV29-1	TRBJ2-7	.
CASSQGTGGIFYSFSF	TGTGCCAGCAGCCAGGGGACAGGGGGAATTTTTTATTCGTTCTCCTTC	TRBD1	TRBV7-2	TRBJ1-2	.
CASSAQLDQETQYF	TGTGCCAGCAGCGCCCAGTTGGACCAAGAGACCCAGTACTTC	.	TRBV9	TRBJ2-5	.
CSVEVGAGELFF	TGCAGCGTTGAAGTTGGGGCCGGGGAGCTGTTTTTT	.	TRBV29-1	TRBJ2-2	.
CASSFRGITEAFF	TGTGCCAGCAGTTTTCGGGGGATCACTGAAGCTTTCTTT	.	TRBV28	TRBJ1-1	.
CASSSGDDGQPQHF	TGTGCCAGCAGCTCGGGGGACGATGGTCAGCCCCAGCATTTT	.	TRBV5-4	TRBJ1-5	.
CASSLRSGLAGNEQFF	TGTGCCAGCAGTCTCAGGAGCGGGTTGGCGGGTAATGAGCAGTTCTTC	.	TRBV27	TRBJ2-1	.
CASSQGLGAMNTEAFF	TGCGCCAGCAGCCAAGGATTGGGGGCGATGAACACTGAAGCTTTCTTT	.	TRBV4-3	TRBJ1-1	.
CASSAGLAGTNEQFF	TGTGCCAGCAGCGCGGGACTAGCGGGGACCAATGAGCAGTTCTTC	TRBD2	TRBV9	TRBJ2-1	.
CASSLQGQGVLYGYTF	TGTGCCAGCAGTTTACAGGGACAGGGGGTCCTCTATGGCTACACCTTC	TRBD1	TRBV27	TRBJ1-2	.
CASSLELQETQYF	TGTGCCAGCAGCTTAGAGCTCCAGGAGACCCAGTACTTC	.	TRBV7-6	TRBJ2-5	.
CSVERRERNEQYF	TGCAGCGTTGAAAGACGGGAGAGGAACGAGCAGTACTTC	.	TRBV29-1	TRBJ2-7	once
CASSFGGVDTGELFF	TGTGCCAGCAGTTTTGGGGGGGTGGACACCGGGGAGCTGTTTTTT	TRBD2	TRBV27	TRBJ2-2	.
CSVGGTGELFF	TGCAGCGTCGGGGGCACCGGGGAGCTGTTTTTT	.	TRBV29-1	TRBJ2-2	.
CASSPSPPGRRSDEQFF	TGCGCCAGCAGCCCATCCCCCCCCGGGAGGAGGTCGGATGAGCAGTTCTTC	TRBD2	TRBV4-1	TRBJ2-1	.
CASSVGLAGGHEQYF	TGTGCCAGCAGCGTAGGACTAGCGGGAGGCCACGAGCAGTACTTC	TRBD2	TRBV9	TRBJ2-7	.
CASSQDASTDTQYF	TGCGCCAGCAGCCAAGACGCGAGCACAGATACGCAGTATTTT	.	TRBV4-1	TRBJ2-3	.
CASQGSYNEQFF	TGTGCCAGTCAGGGCTCCTACAATGAGCAGTTCTTC	.	TRBV2	TRBJ2-1	.
CSVEHSGSSYEQYF	TGCAGCGTTGAGCATAGCGGGAGCTCCTACGAGCAGTACTTC	TRBD2	TRBV29-1	TRBJ2-7	.
CASSPQQGAGTQYF	TGTGCCAGCAGCCCACAACAGGGGGCAGGGACCCAGTACTTC	TRBD1	TRBV7-9	TRBJ2-5	once
CATVTDSYNEQFF	TGTGCCACTGTGACGGATTCCTACAATGAGCAGTTCTTC	.	TRBV19	TRBJ2-1	.
CASSFGGTGIYNEQFF	TGTGCCAGCAGCTTTGGGGGGACAGGGATCTACAATGAGCAGTTCTTC	TRBD1	TRBV11-3	TRBJ2-1	once
CASSLVGSSSYEQYF	TGTGCCAGCAGCCTAGTAGGGTCCTCCTCCTACGAGCAGTACTTC	.	TRBV7-9	TRBJ2-7	once